These T cell receptor beta chains were read from a single sample in a study of Ad26.COV2.S vaccination and SARS-CoV-2 variants. Repertoires were generated with immunoSEQ multiplex PCR, while TCRdb's copy carries only in-frame clones and drops some. The sample includes roughly 400,000 clones, 80% to 95% of them seen just once. The sequencing used peripheral blood, collected in a trial of Ad26.COV2.S vaccine versus placebo. The receptors were sampled from a person between 18 and 60 years old who received the Ad26.COV2.S COVID-19 vaccine or a placebo. Both conserved end residues are part of each CDR3. Fields, in order: CDR3 length, clone size, D gene, V gene, J gene, CDR3 DNA, CDR3 protein. A D gene is named only where the DNA matches it firmly. Clone sizes are given selectively: once, few, many, or a class where the clone is expanded.

14	.	.	TRBV18	TRBJ1-5	TGTGCCAGCTCAGAAGACTCCCTAGGCCAGCCCCAGCATTTT	CASSEDSLGQPQHF
11	.	.	TRBV27	TRBJ2-1	TGTGCCAGCAGTTTTCCCCCCTGGCAGTTCTTC	CASSFPPWQFF
13	.	.	TRBV11-2	TRBJ2-1	TGTGCCAGCAGCTTAGTTGGAATCAATGAGCAGTTCTTC	CASSLVGINEQFF
14	.	TRBD1	TRBV11-2	TRBJ1-1	TGTGCCAGTACCAGAACAGGGGGAGGCACTGAAGCTTTCTTT	CASTRTGGGTEAFF
14	.	TRBD1	TRBV10-1	TRBJ2-7	TGCGCCAGCAGTGAAGGGACAGCACCATACGAGCAGTACTTC	CASSEGTAPYEQYF
12	once	.	TRBV12-3/TRBV12-4	TRBJ2-3	TGTGCCAGCAGTTTGGAAGGGGTGACGCAGTATTTT	CASSLEGVTQYF
11	.	.	TRBV20-1	TRBJ2-3	TGCAGTGCTAGAGATGTAGATACGCAGTATTTT	CSARDVDTQYF
14	.	TRBD1	TRBV6-5	TRBJ1-2	TGTGCCAGCACAACCGGGACAGGGGGGGGAGGCTACACCTTC	CASTTGTGGGGYTF
14	.	.	TRBV28	TRBJ1-1	TGTGCCAGCAGTTTATCGGGAATCTCCACTGAAGCTTTCTTT	CASSLSGISTEAFF
13	.	.	TRBV12-3/TRBV12-4	TRBJ1-1	TGTGCCAGCAGTTTAGACTGGGGACCTGAAGCTTTCTTT	CASSLDWGPEAFF
14	.	TRBD1	TRBV19	TRBJ2-7	TGTGCCAGTAAAAACAGGGGGGAAACCTACGAGCAGTACTTC	CASKNRGETYEQYF
15	.	TRBD1	TRBV9	TRBJ2-7	TGTGCCAGCAGCGTCGCCGGGACAGGGGACTACGAGCAGTACTTC	CASSVAGTGDYEQYF
18	.	TRBD1	TRBV19	TRBJ1-1	TGTGCCAGTAGTATAGACCTCCCCGGACAGGGAGAAAACACTGAAGCTTTCTTT	CASSIDLPGQGENTEAFF
15	once	TRBD1	TRBV6-1	TRBJ1-2	TGTGCCAGCAGTGACGGACAGGGGGCGGACTATGGCTACACCTTC	CASSDGQGADYGYTF
15	.	.	TRBV19	TRBJ1-2	TGTGCCAGTAGTATATTTGCTGGGAAAGAGAATGGCTACACCTTC	CASSIFAGKENGYTF
14	.	.	TRBV28	TRBJ2-1	TGTGCCAGCATTAAGGGGGGGCCGGTCAATGAGCAGTTCTTC	CASIKGGPVNEQFF
16	.	.	TRBV25-1	TRBJ1-3	TGTGCCAGCAGTGACCCCCCGGGACCGACGGGAAACACCATATATTTT	CASSDPPGPTGNTIYF
15	.	.	TRBV11-2	TRBJ2-1	TGTGCCAGCAACCCACCCGGCGGGTACTACAATGAGCAGTTCTTC	CASNPPGGYYNEQFF
15	.	TRBD2	TRBV10-2	TRBJ2-3	TGCGCCAGCAGTGAATTAGCGGGGAGGGCAGATACGCAGTATTTT	CASSELAGRADTQYF
15	once	.	TRBV7-9	TRBJ1-4	TGTGCCAGCAGCCCAGCGGGAGTACTCAATGAAAAACTGTTTTTT	CASSPAGVLNEKLFF
15	few	TRBD1	TRBV18	TRBJ1-2	TGTGCCAGCTCACCCTCTCAGGGGGCTGACTATGGCTACACCTTC	CASSPSQGADYGYTF
12	.	.	TRBV13	TRBJ1-4	TGTGCCAGCAGCCCCGTAAACGAAAAACTGTTTTTT	CASSPVNEKLFF
13	.	.	TRBV19	TRBJ1-5	TGTGCCAGTAGTGCGAACAGCAATCAGCCCCAGCATTTT	CASSANSNQPQHF
15	.	TRBD2	TRBV9	TRBJ2-3	TGTGCCAGCAGATTGGGGACTAGCGGGACAGATACGCAGTATTTT	CASRLGTSGTDTQYF
17	.	TRBD1	TRBV30	TRBJ2-5	TGTGCCTGGAGCCCCGGGCGTTCCGGGACAGGGACAGAGACCCAGTACTTC	CAWSPGRSGTGTETQYF
16	.	.	TRBV18	TRBJ2-1	TGTGCCAGCTCACCCCCCGGGCGTGGCAGCTACAATGAGCAGTTCTTC	CASSPPGRGSYNEQFF
15	.	.	TRBV20-1	TRBJ2-3	TGCAGTGCTAGTCGGTGGAGGGAGAGCACAGATACGCAGTATTTT	CSASRWRESTDTQYF
15	.	.	TRBV5-6	TRBJ2-5	TGTGCCAGCAGCCACAGTTACGGGGGCCGGGAGACCCAGTACTTC	CASSHSYGGRETQYF
14	.	.	TRBV6-5	TRBJ1-2	TGTGCCAGCAGGCCTCCGGGGACGGTGTATGGCTACACCTTC	CASRPPGTVYGYTF
15	.	TRBD1	TRBV10-3	TRBJ2-7	TGTGCCATCAGTGACCCGGGACAGGGGGCCTACGAGCAGTACTTC	CAISDPGQGAYEQYF
16	.	TRBD1	TRBV9	TRBJ2-2	TGTGCCAGCAGCGGGGGACAGCGAACGAACACCGGGGAGCTGTTTTTT	CASSGGQRTNTGELFF
15	.	.	TRBV24-1	TRBJ2-3	TGTGCCACCAGTGAAAATCCCGGCCGCACAGATACGCAGTATTTT	CATSENPGRTDTQYF
15	.	TRBD2	TRBV28	TRBJ2-3	TGTGCCAGCAGTCTAGCGGGGGGCATAGGAGATACGCAGTATTTT	CASSLAGGIGDTQYF
12	.	.	TRBV19	TRBJ2-5	TGTGCCAGTAACGACGGGCAAGAGACCCAGTACTTC	CASNDGQETQYF
13	.	.	TRBV3-1/TRBV3-2	TRBJ1-3	TGTGCCAGCAGCCAACCTGGGGGAAACACCATATATTTT	CASSQPGGNTIYF
14	.	.	TRBV3-1/TRBV3-2	TRBJ1-2	TGTGCCAGCAGCCACCAGGGTAGTAACAATGGCTACACCTTC	CASSHQGSNNGYTF
15	.	.	TRBV7-6	TRBJ1-5	TGTGCCAGCAGCTTAGATGGTTGGGGGATTCAGCCCCAGCATTTT	CASSLDGWGIQPQHF
15	.	.	TRBV7-2	TRBJ1-3	TGTGCCAGCAGCCCTCGGTATAGCTCTGGAAACACCATATATTTT	CASSPRYSSGNTIYF
14	.	TRBD2	TRBV5-8	TRBJ2-5	TGTGCCAGCATTTTGAGCGGGGGATTAAAGACCCAGTACTTC	CASILSGGLKTQYF
14	.	.	TRBV18	TRBJ2-3	TGTGCCAGCTCACCACCGATCCGGACAGATACGCAGTATTTT	CASSPPIRTDTQYF
13	.	.	TRBV7-6	TRBJ2-5	TGTGCCAGCAGCGACTGGAAGCAAGAGACCCAGTACTTC	CASSDWKQETQYF
13	.	.	TRBV10-3	TRBJ2-6	TGTGCCATCAGCGATTCTACGGCCAACGTCCTGACTTTC	CAISDSTANVLTF
19	.	TRBD2	TRBV7-2	TRBJ2-3	TGTGCCAGCACCTTTGGACTATGGCGGGGGGGAGGCTCCACAGATACGCAGTATTTT	CASTFGLWRGGGSTDTQYF
13	.	.	TRBV18	TRBJ1-5	TGTGCCAGCTCACCTCTGCCAGATCAGCCCCAGCATTTT	CASSPLPDQPQHF
13	.	.	TRBV12-3/TRBV12-4	TRBJ1-2	TGTGCCAGCAGTTTGGGTTCCAGCTATGGCTACACCTTC	CASSLGSSYGYTF
14	.	.	TRBV6-1	TRBJ2-2	TGTGCCAGCAGTGAATACAGCAACACCGGGGAGCTGTTTTTT	CASSEYSNTGELFF
12	.	.	TRBV18	TRBJ1-5	TGTGCCAGCTGCGAATCGGGACAGCCCCAGCATTTT	CASCESGQPQHF
16	.	TRBD2	TRBV19	TRBJ2-1	TGTGCCAGTAGTAAGGGGACTAGCGGGGGGGCGTCTGAGCAGTTCTTC	CASSKGTSGGASEQFF
14	.	TRBD1	TRBV19	TRBJ2-3	TGTGCCAGTAGGGAAAGGGGGCTCACAGATACGCAGTATTTT	CASRERGLTDTQYF